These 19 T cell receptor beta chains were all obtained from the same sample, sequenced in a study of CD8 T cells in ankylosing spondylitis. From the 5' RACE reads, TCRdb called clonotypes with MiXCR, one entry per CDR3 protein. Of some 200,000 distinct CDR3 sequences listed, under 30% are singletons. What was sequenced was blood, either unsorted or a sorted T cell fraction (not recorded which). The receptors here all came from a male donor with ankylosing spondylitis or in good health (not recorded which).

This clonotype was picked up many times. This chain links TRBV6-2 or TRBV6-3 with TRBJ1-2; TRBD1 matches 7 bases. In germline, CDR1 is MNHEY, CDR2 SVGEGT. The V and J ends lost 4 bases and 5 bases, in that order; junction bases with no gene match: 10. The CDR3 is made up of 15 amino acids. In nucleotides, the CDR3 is TGTGCCAGCAGTTCTTTTTTGACAGGGAAGTATGGCTACACCTTC. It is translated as CASSSFLTGKYGYTF.

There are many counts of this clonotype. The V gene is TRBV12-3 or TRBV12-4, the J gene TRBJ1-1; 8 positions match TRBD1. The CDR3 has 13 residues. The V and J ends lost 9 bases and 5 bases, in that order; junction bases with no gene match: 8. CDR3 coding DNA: TGTGCCAGTCGGACAGGGTCGGAAACTGAAGCTTTCTTT. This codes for CASRTGSETEAFF.

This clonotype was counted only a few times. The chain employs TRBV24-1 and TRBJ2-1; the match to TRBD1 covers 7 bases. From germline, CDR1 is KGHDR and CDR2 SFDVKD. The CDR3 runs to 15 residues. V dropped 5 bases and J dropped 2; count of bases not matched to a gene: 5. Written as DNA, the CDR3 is TGTGCCACCAGTGCGGGGACAGCACCCTACAATGAGCAGTTCTTC. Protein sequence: CATSAGTAPYNEQFF.

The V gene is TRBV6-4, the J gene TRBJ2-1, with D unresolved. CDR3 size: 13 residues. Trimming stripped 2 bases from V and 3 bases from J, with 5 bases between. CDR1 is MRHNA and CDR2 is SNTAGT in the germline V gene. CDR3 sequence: CASSDLNYNEQFF. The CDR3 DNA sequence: TGTGCCAGCAGTGACCTAAACTACAATGAGCAGTTCTTC.

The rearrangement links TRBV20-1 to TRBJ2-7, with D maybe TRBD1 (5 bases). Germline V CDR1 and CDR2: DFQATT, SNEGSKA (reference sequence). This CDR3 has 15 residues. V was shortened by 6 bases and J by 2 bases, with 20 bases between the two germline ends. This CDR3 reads CSANLPTVMTYEQYF. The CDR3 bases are TGCAGTGCGAACTTACCGACAGTCATGACCTACGAGCAGTACTTC.

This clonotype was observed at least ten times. CDR3 nucleotide sequence: TGTGCCAGCAGCTTATGGTATTACGAGCGGGAGGGCCCAAGCACAGATACGCAGTATTTT. Translating gives CASSLWYYEREGPSTDTQYF. V and J are TRBV7-3 and TRBJ2-3; 10 bases map to TRBD2. V shed 2 bases and J 0 bases; nucleotides not matched to a gene: 14. Germline assignment: CDR1 SGHTA and CDR2 FQGTGA. This CDR3 comprises 20 residues.

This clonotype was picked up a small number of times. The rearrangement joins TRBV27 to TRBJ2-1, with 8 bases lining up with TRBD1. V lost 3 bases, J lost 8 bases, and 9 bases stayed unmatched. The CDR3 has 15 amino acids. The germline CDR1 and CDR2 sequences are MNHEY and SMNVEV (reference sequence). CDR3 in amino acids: CASSFRGQESYEQFF. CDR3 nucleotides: TGTGCCAGCAGTTTCAGGGGACAGGAGAGTTATGAGCAGTTCTTC.

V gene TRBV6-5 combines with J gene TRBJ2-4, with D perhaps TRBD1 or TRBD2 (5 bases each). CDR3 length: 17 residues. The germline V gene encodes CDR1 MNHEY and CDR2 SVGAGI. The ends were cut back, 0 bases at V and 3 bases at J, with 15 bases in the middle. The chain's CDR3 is CASSYSGRTLGKNIQYF. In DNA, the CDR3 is TGTGCCAGCAGTTACTCGGGACGGACCCTAGGCAAAAACATTCAGTACTTC.

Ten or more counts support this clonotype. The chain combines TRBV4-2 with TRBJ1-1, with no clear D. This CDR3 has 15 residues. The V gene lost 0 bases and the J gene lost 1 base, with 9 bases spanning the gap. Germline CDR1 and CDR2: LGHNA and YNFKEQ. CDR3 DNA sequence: TGTGCCAGCAGCCAAGAAGCACAAAGGAACACTGAAGCTTTCTTT. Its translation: CASSQEAQRNTEAFF.

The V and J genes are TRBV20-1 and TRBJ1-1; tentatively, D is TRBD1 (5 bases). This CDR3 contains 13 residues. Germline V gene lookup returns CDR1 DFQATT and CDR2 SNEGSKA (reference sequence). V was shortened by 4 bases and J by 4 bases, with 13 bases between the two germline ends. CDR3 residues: CSATVRVRTEAFF. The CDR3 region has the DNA TGCAGTGCTACGGTCAGGGTCCGCACTGAAGCTTTCTTT.

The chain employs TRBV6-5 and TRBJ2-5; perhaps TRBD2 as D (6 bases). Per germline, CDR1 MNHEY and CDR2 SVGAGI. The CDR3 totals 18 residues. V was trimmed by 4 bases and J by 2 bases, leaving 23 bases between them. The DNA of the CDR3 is TGTGCCAGCAGTTCTCCCAGGTCGAGTTTAGCGGAACAAGAGACCCAGTACTTC. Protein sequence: CASSSPRSSLAEQETQYF.

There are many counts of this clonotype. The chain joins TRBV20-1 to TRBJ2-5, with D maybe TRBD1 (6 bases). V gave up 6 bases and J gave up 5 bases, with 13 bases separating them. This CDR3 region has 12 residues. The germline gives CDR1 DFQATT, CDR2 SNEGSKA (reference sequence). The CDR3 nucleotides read TGCAGTGCAAGCACAGGGATGGAGACCCAGTACTTC. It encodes CSASTGMETQYF.

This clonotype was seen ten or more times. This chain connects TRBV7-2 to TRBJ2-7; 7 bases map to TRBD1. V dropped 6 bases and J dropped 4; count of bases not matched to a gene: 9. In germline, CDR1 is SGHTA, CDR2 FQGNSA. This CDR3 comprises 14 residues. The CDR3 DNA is TGTGCCAGCAGGTTCGTCGGGACAGCTTACGAGCAGTACTTC. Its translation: CASRFVGTAYEQYF.

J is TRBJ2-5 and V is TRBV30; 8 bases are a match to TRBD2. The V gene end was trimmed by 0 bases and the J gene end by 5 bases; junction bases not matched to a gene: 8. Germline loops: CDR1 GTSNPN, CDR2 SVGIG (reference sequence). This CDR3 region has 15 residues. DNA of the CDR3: TGTGCCTGGAGTGTGTTTTTAGCGGGATACGAGACCCAGTACTTC. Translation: CAWSVFLAGYETQYF.

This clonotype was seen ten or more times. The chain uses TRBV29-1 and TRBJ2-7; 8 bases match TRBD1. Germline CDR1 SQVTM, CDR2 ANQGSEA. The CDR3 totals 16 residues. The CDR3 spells CTHFERPGQATYEQYF. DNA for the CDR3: TGCACCCACTTTGAACGGCCGGGACAGGCGACCTACGAGCAGTACTTC.

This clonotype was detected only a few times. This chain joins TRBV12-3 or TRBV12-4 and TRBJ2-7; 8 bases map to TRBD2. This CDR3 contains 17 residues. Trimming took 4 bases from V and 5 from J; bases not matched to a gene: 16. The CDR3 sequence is CASSSAKRGRARDEQYF. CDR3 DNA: TGTGCCAGCAGTTCGGCGAAGCGGGGGCGAGCCAGGGACGAGCAGTACTTC.

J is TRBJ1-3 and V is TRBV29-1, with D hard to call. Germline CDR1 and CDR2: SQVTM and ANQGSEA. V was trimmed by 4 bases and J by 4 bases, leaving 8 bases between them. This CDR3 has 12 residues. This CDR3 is CSVVLAGNTIYF. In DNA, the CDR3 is TGCAGCGTTGTTCTGGCGGGAAACACCATATATTTT. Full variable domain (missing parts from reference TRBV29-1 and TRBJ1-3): SAVISQKPSRDICQRGTSLTIQCQVDSQVTMMFWYRQQPGQSLTLIATANQGSEATYESGFVIDKFPISRPNLTFSTLTVSNMSPEDSSIYLCSVVLAGNTIYFGEGSWLTVV.

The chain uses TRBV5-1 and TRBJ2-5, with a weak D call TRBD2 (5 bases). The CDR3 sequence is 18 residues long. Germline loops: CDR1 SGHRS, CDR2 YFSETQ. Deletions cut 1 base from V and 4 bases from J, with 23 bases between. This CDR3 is CASSLRGGLQNSGETQYF. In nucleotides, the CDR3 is TGCGCCAGCAGCTTGAGAGGAGGCCTTCAAAATTCCGGAGAGACCCAGTACTTC.

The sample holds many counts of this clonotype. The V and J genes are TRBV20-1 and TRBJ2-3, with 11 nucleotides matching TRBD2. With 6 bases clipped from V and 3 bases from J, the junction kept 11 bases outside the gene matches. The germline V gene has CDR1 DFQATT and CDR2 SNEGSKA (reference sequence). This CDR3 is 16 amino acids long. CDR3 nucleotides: TGCAGTGCCGAGACTAGCGGGAAACCGGGGACAGATACGCAGTATTTT. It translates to CSAETSGKPGTDTQYF.